These T cell receptor beta chains were read from a single sample in a study of a mutant IDH1 vaccine in newly diagnosed glioma. For these TCRs, the target antigens are not known. Repertoires were generated with immunoSEQ multiplex PCR, while TCRdb's copy carries only in-frame clones and drops some. The sample carries roughly 60,000 clones, about 88% recorded once. Sample: PBMCs, taken from a glioma patient whose treatment included an IDH1 peptide vaccine. The source of these receptors is a man younger than 40 with glioma. Each CDR3 is given with its conserved first and last residue. The D gene is left open where the match is weak. The size of a clone is reported for some rows only, either as once, few or many, or as a class for expanded clones.

NA | TRBD2 | TRBJ2-7 | TRBV7-6 | TGTGCCAGCAGCTTGGGACTAGCGGCCTACGAGCAGTACTTC | CASSLGLAAYEQYF
NA | TRBD1 | TRBJ1-2 | TRBV2 | TGTGCCAGCAGTGTGGGACAGGGAGACTATGGCTACACCTTC | CASSVGQGDYGYTF
NA | NA | TRBJ1-1 | TRBV7-9 | TGTGCCAGCAGCTTAGGACCCCACCTGGCTGAAGCTTTCTTT | CASSLGPHLAEAFF
NA | NA | TRBJ1-5 | TRBV6-5 | TGTGCCAGCAGTTATGGGGGACGGAATCAGCCCCAGCATTTT | CASSYGGRNQPQHF
NA | TRBD1 | TRBJ2-7 | TRBV7-2 | TGTGCCAGCAGCCTGGGACAGGGTTTCGGCGAGCAGTACTTC | CASSLGQGFGEQYF
NA | NA | TRBJ2-7 | TRBV5-1 | TGCGCCAGCAGCCTTACAGGGATAGAATCCTACGAGCAGTACTTC | CASSLTGIESYEQYF
few | NA | TRBJ2-7 | TRBV5-1 | TGCGCCAGCAGACCGGCCGGGGGCGCGTCCTACGAGCAGTACTTC | CASRPAGGASYEQYF
NA | NA | TRBJ2-7 | TRBV6-1 | TGTGCCAGCAGTGAAGGCCCCCGAAAGCAGTACTTC | CASSEGPRKQYF
NA | NA | TRBJ1-2 | TRBV18 | TGTGCCAGCTCCCTCGAAGAGGGTGGGTCGTATGGCTACACCTTC | CASSLEEGGSYGYTF
few | TRBD1 | TRBJ1-5 | TRBV18 | TGTGCCAGCTCACCACTCCCAGGGGGCGGGCAGCCCCAGCATTTT | CASSPLPGGGQPQHF
NA | TRBD2 | TRBJ2-7 | TRBV6-1 | TGTGCCAGCAGGTTATACGCTAGCGGGGGGGACGAGCAGTACTTC | CASRLYASGGDEQYF
once | NA | TRBJ1-3 | TRBV5-6 | TGTGCCAGCAGCTTGTTGAGGCTATTGGGCTCGAAGGAAAACACCATATATTTT | CASSLLRLLGSKENTIYF
NA | TRBD2 | TRBJ2-2 | TRBV5-1 | TGCGCCAGCGTTGGGACTAGCTCGGATTCCGGGGAGCTGTTTTTT | CASVGTSSDSGELFF
NA | TRBD2 | TRBJ2-3 | TRBV27 | TGTGCCAGCAGCCCAGCGGGGCTACGTCAAACAGATACGCAGTATTTT | CASSPAGLRQTDTQYF
NA | NA | TRBJ2-3 | TRBV7-2 | TGTGCCAGCAGCTTAGACGGAAACACAGATACGCAGTATTTT | CASSLDGNTDTQYF
NA | TRBD2 | TRBJ2-3 | TRBV14 | TGTGCCAGCAGCCAAGGCGGGGGAGGCACAGATACGCAGTATTTT | CASSQGGGGTDTQYF
NA | NA | TRBJ2-5 | TRBV7-9 | TGTGCCAGCAGCTCCCAAGAGACCCAGTACTTC | CASSSQETQYF
NA | NA | TRBJ2-7 | TRBV19 | TGTGCCAGTAGTAGCGAGACACCCTCCTACGAGCAGTACTTC | CASSSETPSYEQYF
NA | NA | TRBJ1-6 | TRBV9 | TGTGCCAGCAGCGTCTTTTTTGGTTCACCCCTCCACTTT | CASSVFFGSPLHF
NA | TRBD2 | TRBJ2-2 | TRBV29-1 | TGCAGCGTGAGGCTCTTACCGGGACTAGCGGGGGTCAACACCGGGGAGCTGTTTTTT | CSVRLLPGLAGVNTGELFF
NA | NA | TRBJ2-7 | TRBV10-3 | TGTGCCATCAGTGAGTCGGGGGGTTCCTCCTACGAGCAGTACTTC | CAISESGGSSYEQYF
NA | TRBD1 | TRBJ2-1 | TRBV28 | TGTGCCAGCAGCCTCCGGGACAGGGGAGAGAATGAGCAGTTCTTC | CASSLRDRGENEQFF
NA | TRBD1 | TRBJ1-5 | TRBV7-8 | TGTGCCAGCAGCCTGTCAGGGGGCGTCAATCAGCCCCAGCATTTT | CASSLSGGVNQPQHF
NA | NA | TRBJ1-2 | TRBV11-2 | TGTGCCAGCAGCTTGGACAGAAACTATGGCTACACCTTC | CASSLDRNYGYTF
NA | TRBD1 | TRBJ2-7 | TRBV19 | TGTGCCGGTAGGGGGACAGGGCTCTACGAGCAGTACTTC | CAGRGTGLYEQYF
NA | TRBD1 | TRBJ2-1 | TRBV7-8 | TGTGCCAGCAGCTCGGAGCCCCGGCAGGGGGCCGACGAGCAGTTCTTC | CASSSEPRQGADEQFF
NA | NA | TRBJ2-5 | TRBV2 | TGTGCCAGCAGTGGTCTCGTCCGGGGAGAGACCCAGTACTTC | CASSGLVRGETQYF
NA | NA | TRBJ1-2 | TRBV14 | TGTGCCAGCAGCTCCAACAGAGGCTATGGCTACACCTTC | CASSSNRGYGYTF
NA | NA | TRBJ2-2 | TRBV11-2 | TGTGCCAGCATCCCGATCAACACCGGGGAGCTGTTTTTT | CASIPINTGELFF
NA | TRBD1 | TRBJ2-7 | TRBV7-9 | TGTGCCAGCAGCGCCGCAGGACAGGGGTATTACGAGCAGTACTTC | CASSAAGQGYYEQYF
NA | NA | TRBJ2-7 | TRBV7-9 | TGTGCCAGCAGCTTAGACCACGAGCAGTACTTC | CASSLDHEQYF
NA | TRBD1 | TRBJ2-7 | TRBV2 | TGTGCCAGGGGAGGACAGGGCTACGAGCAGTACTTC | CARGGQGYEQYF
NA | NA | TRBJ1-6 | TRBV5-1 | TGCGCCAGCAGCTTGGAACAGAGAGGCTCCTATAATTCACCCCTCCACTTT | CASSLEQRGSYNSPLHF
NA | TRBD1 | TRBJ1-1 | TRBV7-2 | TGTGCCAGCAGCTTAGTCCCGGGACAGGGCGCGGAGACTGAAGCTTTCTTT | CASSLVPGQGAETEAFF
NA | NA | TRBJ2-2 | TRBV4-1 | TGCGCCAGCAGCCAAGGTTTAGTCGGGAACACCGGGGAGCTGTTTTTT | CASSQGLVGNTGELFF
once | TRBD1 | TRBJ1-5 | TRBV5-6 | TGTGCCAGCAGTCTGAGCGACGGGACAGGGCGTCAGCCCCAGCATTTT | CASSLSDGTGRQPQHF
NA | TRBD2 | TRBJ2-7 | TRBV4-1 | TGCGCCAGCAGCCGGACTAGCGGGGAGTACGAGCAGTACTTC | CASSRTSGEYEQYF
NA | NA | TRBJ2-1 | TRBV7-9 | TGTGCCAGCAGCTTCACGGGAGACAGACAGTTCTTC | CASSFTGDRQFF
NA | NA | TRBJ2-1 | TRBV6-5 | TGTGCCAGCAGCTGGGACAATGTCAGTGAGCAGTTCTTC | CASSWDNVSEQFF
NA | NA | TRBJ1-5 | TRBV4-1 | TGCGCCAGCAGCCATCCGGGGGAGGGAGGAGATCAGCCCCAGCATTTT | CASSHPGEGGDQPQHF
NA | NA | TRBJ2-1 | TRBV29-1 | TGCAGCGTTGATACATTAACCAACAATGAGCAGTTCTTC | CSVDTLTNNEQFF
NA | NA | TRBJ1-1 | TRBV5-1 | TGCGCCAGCAGCGGTGGCAGCCCAGACCGATTCAACACTGAAGCTTTCTTT | CASSGGSPDRFNTEAFF
NA | TRBD1 | TRBJ1-6 | TRBV6-6 | TGTGCCAGCAGTTCCCCCTCGGACAGGGGTTATTCACCCCTCCACTTT | CASSSPSDRGYSPLHF